Sequencing of this T cell receptor (beta chain) was carried out in a study of shared clonotypes between healthy human individuals. Concerning this clone itself: What it binds is not known.

Donors included only healthy HIV-negative adults lacking recent acute infections or vaccinations. Original handling: Filtering was not the same, since immunoSEQ gave junction-only sequences without quality scores. Libraries were prepared by immunoSEQ multiplex PCR; TCRdb keeps only in-frame clonotypes and omits some of them. The V and J calls and clone size are taken from that table; D and trimming were inferred from the DNA. The table lists roughly 2.2 million clones, approximately 93% of them singletons, with about 0.41% in the top ten. Study-wide findings and caveats: Though the depth was large, rarefaction showed that sorted-subset sequencing was incomplete.

Trimming took off 0 bases at V and 1 base at J, with 16 bases between the two ends. Germline V lookup: CDR1 SGHNT, CDR2 YYREEE (reference sequence). This CDR3 has 17 residues. This rearrangement joins TRBV5-4 to TRBJ2-5, with D possibly TRBD2 on 5 matching bases. Sequenced input: naive CD4+ T cells from PBMCs. Subset meaning: CD45RA+ positively selected. This TCR derives from a man aged 18 to 30 in good health. Some clones in this sample may be carry-over from other donors' samples. The CDR3 is CASSLAGVGRTQETQYF. The CDR3 DNA sequence: TGTGCCAGCAGCTTGGCCGGGGTAGGAAGAACCCAAGAGACCCAGTACTTC.